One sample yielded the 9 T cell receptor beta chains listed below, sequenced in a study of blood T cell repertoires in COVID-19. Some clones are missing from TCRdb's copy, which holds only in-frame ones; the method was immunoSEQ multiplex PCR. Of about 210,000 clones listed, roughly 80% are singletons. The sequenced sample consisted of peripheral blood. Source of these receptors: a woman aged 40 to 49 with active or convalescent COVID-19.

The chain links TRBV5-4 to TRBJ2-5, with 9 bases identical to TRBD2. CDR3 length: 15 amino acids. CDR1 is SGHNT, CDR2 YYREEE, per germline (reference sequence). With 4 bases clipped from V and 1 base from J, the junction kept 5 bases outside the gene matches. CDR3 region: CASSPGTSSQETQYF. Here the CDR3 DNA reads TGTGCCAGCAGCCCAGGGACTAGCAGCCAAGAGACCCAGTACTTC.

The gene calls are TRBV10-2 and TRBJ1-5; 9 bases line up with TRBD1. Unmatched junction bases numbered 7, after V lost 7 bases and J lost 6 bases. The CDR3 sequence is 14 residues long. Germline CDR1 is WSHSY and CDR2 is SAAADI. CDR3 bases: TGCGCCAGCACCCTAACAGGGGGCGGTCAGCCCCAGCATTTT. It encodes CASTLTGGGQPQHF.

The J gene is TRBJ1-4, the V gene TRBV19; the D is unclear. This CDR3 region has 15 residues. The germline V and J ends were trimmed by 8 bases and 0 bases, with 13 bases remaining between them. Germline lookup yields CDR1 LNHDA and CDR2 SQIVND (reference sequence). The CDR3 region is CASSPVTATNEKLFF. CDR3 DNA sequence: TGTGCCAGTTCTCCAGTTACCGCAACTAATGAAAAACTGTTTTTT.

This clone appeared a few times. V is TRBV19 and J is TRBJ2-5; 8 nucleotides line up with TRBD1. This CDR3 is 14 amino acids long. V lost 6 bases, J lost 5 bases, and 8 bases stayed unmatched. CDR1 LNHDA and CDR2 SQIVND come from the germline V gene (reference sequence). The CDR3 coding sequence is TGTGCCAGTAGCGACAGGGGAGGAGGGGAGACCCAGTACTTC. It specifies CASSDRGGGETQYF.

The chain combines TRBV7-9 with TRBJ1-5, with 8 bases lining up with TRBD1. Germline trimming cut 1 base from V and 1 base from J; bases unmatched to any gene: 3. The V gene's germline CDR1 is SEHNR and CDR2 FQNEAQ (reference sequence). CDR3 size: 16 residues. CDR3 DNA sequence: TGTGCCAGCAGCTTAGATAACAGGGGGAGCAATCAGCCCCAGCATTTT. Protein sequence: CASSLDNRGSNQPQHF.

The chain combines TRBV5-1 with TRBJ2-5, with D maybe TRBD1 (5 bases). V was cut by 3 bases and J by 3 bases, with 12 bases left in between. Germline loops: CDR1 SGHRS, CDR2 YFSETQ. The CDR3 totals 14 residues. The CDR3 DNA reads TGCGCCAGCAGCTCGACAGTTAGGGAAGAGACCCAGTACTTC. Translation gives CASSSTVREETQYF.

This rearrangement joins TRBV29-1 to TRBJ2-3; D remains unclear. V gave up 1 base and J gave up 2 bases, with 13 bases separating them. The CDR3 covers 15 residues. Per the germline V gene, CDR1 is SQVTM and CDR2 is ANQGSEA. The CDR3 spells CSVEGTATDTDTQYF. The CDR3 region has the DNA TGCAGCGTTGAAGGAACGGCGACTGACACAGATACGCAGTATTTT.

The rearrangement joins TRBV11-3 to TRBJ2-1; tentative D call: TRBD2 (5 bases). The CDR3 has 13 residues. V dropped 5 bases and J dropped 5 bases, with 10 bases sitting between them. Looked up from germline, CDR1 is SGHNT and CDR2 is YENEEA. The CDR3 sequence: CASSPGSNNEQFF. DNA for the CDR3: TGTGCCAGCAGCCCGGGGTCAAACAATGAGCAGTTCTTC.

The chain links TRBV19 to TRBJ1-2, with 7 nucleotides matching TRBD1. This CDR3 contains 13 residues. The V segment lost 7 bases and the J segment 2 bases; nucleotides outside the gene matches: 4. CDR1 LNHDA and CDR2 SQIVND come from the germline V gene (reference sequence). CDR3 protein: CASTLTGNYGYTF. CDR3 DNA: TGTGCCAGTACCTTGACAGGGAACTATGGCTACACCTTC.